The next 10 T cell receptor beta chains were all read from a single sample in a study of PD-1 blockade in classical Hodgkin lymphoma. Using immunoSEQ multiplex PCR, the repertoire was profiled, and TCRdb retains in-frame clones only, with some absent. The sample contains tens of thousands of clones, about 80% of which appear only once. Regarding time point: cycle 4 day 1 (C4D1), after less than 7 weeks of nivolumab. Brentuximab vedotin exposure varied, and every patient relapsed after autologous stem cell transplantation. This specimen consisted of peripheral blood mononuclear cells (PBMCs), obtained before the fourth cycle of nivolumab. These receptors all stem from a human donor with classical Hodgkin lymphoma.

V and J are TRBV28 and TRBJ2-1, with 7 nucleotides matching TRBD1. The ends lost 5 bases at V and 6 bases at J; junction bases unmatched: 4. The CDR3 totals 13 residues. Looked up from germline, CDR1 is MDHEN and CDR2 is SYDVKM. CDR3 coding DNA: TGTGCCAGCAGTACACCAGGGGGCAATGAGCAGTTCTTC. Its protein product is CASSTPGGNEQFF.

This clone was counted a few times. J is TRBJ1-5 and V is TRBV30, with D maybe TRBD1 (5 bases). The germline CDR1 and CDR2 sequences are GTSNPN and SVGIG (reference sequence). Trimming took 0 bases from V and 10 from J, leaving 13 bases between them. The CDR3 is 13 residues long. The CDR3 reads CAWSVDGGEPQHF. The CDR3, as DNA: TGTGCCTGGAGTGTAGACGGGGGTGAACCCCAGCATTTT.

This clone was recorded only once. The chain employs TRBV19 and TRBJ2-5; TRBD2 matches at 10 bases. This CDR3 region has 18 residues. Per germline, CDR1 LNHDA and CDR2 SQIVND (reference sequence). Trimming took 6 bases from V and 2 from J; bases not matched to a gene: 15. CDR3 DNA sequence: TGTGCCAGTAGCCGCGTGGCGGCAGCGGGAGGGGGGCAAGAGACCCAGTACTTC. Its translation: CASSRVAAAGGGQETQYF.

V is TRBV10-3 and J is TRBJ1-2; 9 bases fit TRBD1. Germline V gene data show CDR1 as ENHRY and CDR2 as SYGVKD. J was trimmed by 5 bases and V by 8 bases; bases with no gene match: 9. The CDR3 runs 14 residues. DNA for the CDR3: TGTGCCATCGAGTCGGGACAGGGAAATTATGGCTACACCTTC. Amino acid sequence: CAIESGQGNYGYTF.

The chain is built from TRBV14 and TRBJ1-3; weak D call: TRBD1 (5 bases). The CDR3 spans 17 residues. From germline, CDR1 is SGHDN and CDR2 FVKESK. V lost 3 bases and J 0 bases, leaving 15 bases between the germline ends. DNA for the CDR3: TGTGCCAGCAGCCAGAAGTACCCAGGGAACTCTGGAAACACCATATATTTT. Residues: CASSQKYPGNSGNTIYF.

This clone showed up just once. The V gene is TRBV7-3, the J gene TRBJ2-7, with 12 bases matching TRBD2. J lost 3 bases, V lost 5 bases, and 5 bases had no gene match. The CDR3 sequence is 15 residues long. Germline V CDR1 and CDR2: SGHTA, FQGTGA. CDR3 in DNA: TGTGCCAGCAGCGAGGGACTAGCGGGCTTCTACGAGCAGTACTTC. Translated: CASSEGLAGFYEQYF.

The chain is built from TRBV9 and TRBJ1-1, with D possibly TRBD1 on 6 matching bases. The CDR3 covers 13 residues. V gave up 3 bases and J gave up 4 bases, with 10 bases separating them. CDR1 is SGDLS and CDR2 is YYNGEE in the germline V gene. The CDR3 here is CASSAQDSTEAFF. CDR3 DNA sequence: TGTGCCAGCAGCGCTCAGGACAGCACTGAAGCTTTCTTT.

The chain employs TRBV5-1 and TRBJ2-2; no clear D gene. Trimming took 4 bases from V and 3 from J, leaving 10 bases between them. CDR1 is SGHRS, CDR2 YFSETQ, per germline. This CDR3 has 14 residues. DNA of the CDR3: TGCGCCAGCAGCACGGGCCTACACACCGGGGAGCTGTTTTTT. It translates to CASSTGLHTGELFF.

The rearrangement links TRBV19 to TRBJ1-1, with TRBD1 matching over 8 bases. The CDR3 extends over 17 amino acids. J was trimmed by 1 base and V by 6 bases; bases with no gene match: 13. Germline V CDR1 and CDR2: LNHDA, SQIVND (reference sequence). The CDR3 nucleotides are TGTGCCAGTAGGAAGGTCCCGGGACAGGACCGGAACACTGAAGCTTTCTTT. Amino acid sequence: CASRKVPGQDRNTEAFF.

This chain connects TRBV5-4 to TRBJ2-7; TRBD1 might be the D (6 bases). CDR1 is SGHNT, CDR2 YYREEE, per germline (reference sequence). The CDR3 runs to 14 residues. The V gene lost 2 bases and the J gene lost 4 bases, with 13 bases spanning the gap. For the CDR3, the DNA is TGTGCCAGCAGCTTCGGGACAAGACTTTACGAGCAGTACTTC. It encodes CASSFGTRLYEQYF.